The rows below give T cell receptor beta chains drawn from one sample of a study of shared clonotypes between healthy human individuals. Repertoires were generated with immunoSEQ multiplex PCR, while TCRdb's copy carries only in-frame clones and drops some. The table lists about 520,000 clones, around 96% of them singletons. Sequenced material: naive CD4+ T cells sorted from blood. Every receptor here comes from a woman younger than 45 in good health. CDR3s include the opening cysteine and the closing phenylalanine or tryptophan. The order of the fields is D gene, V gene, J gene, CDR3 DNA, CDR3 protein. The D gene is left open where the match is weak.

d_call: -; v_call: TRBV5-1; j_call: TRBJ2-7; cdr3_nt: TGCGCCAGCAGTCCAGACCTTGAAGACGAGCAGTACTTC; cdr3_aa: CASSPDLEDEQYF
d_call: -; v_call: TRBV7-9; j_call: TRBJ1-3; cdr3_nt: TGTGCCAGCAGCAAAAACACCATATATTTT; cdr3_aa: CASSKNTIYF
d_call: -; v_call: TRBV5-1; j_call: TRBJ1-2; cdr3_nt: TGCGCCAGCAGCGGGGCGGAGGTAGGAGGAGAGGTCAACTATGGCTACACCTTC; cdr3_aa: CASSGAEVGGEVNYGYTF
d_call: -; v_call: TRBV6-5; j_call: TRBJ2-1; cdr3_nt: TGTGCCAGCAGTTACTCGGGGTACAATGAGCAGTTCTTC; cdr3_aa: CASSYSGYNEQFF
d_call: -; v_call: TRBV5-1; j_call: TRBJ2-7; cdr3_nt: TGCGCCAGCTCTAGGGGGGCCTATTCGTACTACGAGCAGTACTTC; cdr3_aa: CASSRGAYSYYEQYF
d_call: -; v_call: TRBV14; j_call: TRBJ2-1; cdr3_nt: TGTGCCAGCAGCCAAGAATTTGGACAAAAGGGGTTCTTC; cdr3_aa: CASSQEFGQKGFF
d_call: -; v_call: TRBV5-8; j_call: TRBJ2-7; cdr3_nt: TGTGCCAGCAGCTTTTACGAGCAGTACTTC; cdr3_aa: CASSFYEQYF
d_call: TRBD1; v_call: TRBV5-6; j_call: TRBJ1-1; cdr3_nt: TGTGCCAGCAGCCGAACACCGGGACAGATGGAGTTAGGCACTGAAGCTTTCTTT; cdr3_aa: CASSRTPGQMELGTEAFF
d_call: TRBD2; v_call: TRBV19; j_call: TRBJ2-5; cdr3_nt: TGTGCCAGTAGTATTTCTAGCGGGATCCAAGAGACCCAGTACTTC; cdr3_aa: CASSISSGIQETQYF
d_call: -; v_call: TRBV5-1; j_call: TRBJ1-2; cdr3_nt: TGCGCCAGCAGCTTGGGGGGGTCTGGCTACACCTTC; cdr3_aa: CASSLGGSGYTF
d_call: -; v_call: TRBV28; j_call: TRBJ2-1; cdr3_nt: TGTGCCATCTCGCGGATCAACGACAATGAGCAGTTCTTC; cdr3_aa: CAISRINDNEQFF
d_call: TRBD1; v_call: TRBV28; j_call: TRBJ1-5; cdr3_nt: TGTGCCAGCAGCTACGACAGGGGACATCAGCCCCAGCATTTT; cdr3_aa: CASSYDRGHQPQHF
d_call: -; v_call: TRBV28; j_call: TRBJ2-5; cdr3_nt: TGTGCCAGCAGCTCGAGCGGAGAGACCCAGTACTTC; cdr3_aa: CASSSSGETQYF
d_call: -; v_call: TRBV15; j_call: TRBJ2-3; cdr3_nt: TGTGCCACCAGCAGAGATTACAAGCAGGCCTACACAGATACGCAGTATTTT; cdr3_aa: CATSRDYKQAYTDTQYF
d_call: -; v_call: TRBV18; j_call: TRBJ1-2; cdr3_nt: TGTGCCAGCTCACCACCGGGCCAGCCCTATGGCTACACCTTC; cdr3_aa: CASSPPGQPYGYTF